This T cell receptor beta chain was retrieved from a study of lymphopenia after photon versus proton radiotherapy. Study results and caveats: Proton therapy kept repertoires fairly stable, unlike photons, which gained effector/memory cells. After lymphocyte nadir, photon-treated repertoires showed oligoclonal expansion, especially CD8+ Temra. Larger post-nadir TCR diversity loss correlated inversely with survival in deceased patients.

Worth noting for this clone: Its antigen is undetermined.

This CDR3 region has 14 residues. Germline loops: CDR1 SEHNR, CDR2 FQNEAQ (reference sequence). Trimming removed 5 bases from V and 10 bases from J, with 20 bases in between. Sequenced by immunoSEQ multiplex PCR; TCRdb stores in-frame clones only, minus some. The table shows approximately 15,000 clones, with 70% to 85% occurring only once. The sequence derives from a man aged 45-60 years with gastric cancer. The V and J genes are TRBV7-9 and TRBJ1-2; D might be TRBD1 (6 bases). The source material was peripheral blood, sampled from a patient treated with photon-based radiotherapy. The CDR3 DNA is TGTGCCAGCAGCCAGGGGCAACTTAGAAGAGACTACACCTTC. Amino acid sequence: CASSQGQLRRDYTF.